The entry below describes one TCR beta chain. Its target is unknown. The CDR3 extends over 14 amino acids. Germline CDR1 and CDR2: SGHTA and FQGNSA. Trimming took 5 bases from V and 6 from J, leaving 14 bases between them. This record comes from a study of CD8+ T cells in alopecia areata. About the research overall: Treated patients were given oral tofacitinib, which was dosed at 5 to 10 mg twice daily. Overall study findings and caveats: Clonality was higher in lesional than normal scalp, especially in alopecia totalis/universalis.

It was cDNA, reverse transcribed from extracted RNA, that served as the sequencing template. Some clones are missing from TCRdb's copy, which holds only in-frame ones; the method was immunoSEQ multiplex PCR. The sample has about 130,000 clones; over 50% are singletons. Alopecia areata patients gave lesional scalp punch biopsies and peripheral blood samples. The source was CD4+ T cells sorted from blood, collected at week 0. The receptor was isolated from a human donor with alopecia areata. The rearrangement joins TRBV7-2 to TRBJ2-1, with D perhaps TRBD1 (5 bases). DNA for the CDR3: TGTGCCAGCAGCCTCAGGGTGATGAGCAATGAGCAGTTCTTC. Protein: CASSLRVMSNEQFF.